The sequence of this TCR beta chain was determined in a study of blood T cell repertoires in COVID-19. Study overall: Acute and convalescent COVID-19 samples came from the United States, Italy and Spain.

Germline V gene data show CDR1 as LNHDA and CDR2 as SQIVND (reference sequence). The CDR3 contains 16 residues. Trimming took off 1 base at V and 5 bases at J, with 14 bases between the two ends. Original handling: Counts of nucleated cells, estimated from reference gene primer amplification, were obtained. Clones were read by immunoSEQ multiplex PCR, and TCRdb kept only the in-frame ones, dropping some. V and J calls and clone size follow that table, whereas D and trimming were derived from the DNA. This sample has about 150,000 clones, with about 86% found just once. V usage is TRBV19 and J usage is TRBJ1-4; maybe TRBD1 (6 bases). Sequences were obtained from peripheral blood. This TCR came from a woman of 80 years or more with acute or convalescent COVID-19. The CDR3 loop reads CASSIAFGQMNEKLFF. The CDR3 DNA sequence: TGTGCCAGTAGTATAGCTTTCGGACAGATGAATGAAAAACTGTTTTTT.